The T cell receptor beta chain described here comes from a study of T cell responses to AZD1222 COVID-19 vaccine. Study-wide points: An increase in Spike-specific TCR breadth and depth was observed after two AZD1222 doses. Without day 14 samples, only post-peak T cell repertoires were studied.

Second doses were pooled across both intervals (about 4 or about 12 weeks). Only in-frame clones appear in the TCRdb table, and some are missing; sequencing was by immunoSEQ multiplex PCR. Here the sample spans around 180,000 clones, approximately 94% being singletons. About this clone itself: Its antigen is not identified.

The sequenced sample was peripheral blood, obtained 28 days after the second AZD1222 dose. This receptor was identified in an adult who received the AZD1222 COVID-19 vaccine.

The CDR3 bases are TGTGCCAGCCGCGAGAATTCGGGAAGGAGGTGGAATGAGCAGTTCTTC. This encodes CASRENSGRRWNEQFF. The chain employs TRBV5-6 and TRBJ2-1; tentatively, D is TRBD2 (5 bases). The CDR3 is made up of 16 amino acids. The germline gives CDR1 SGHDT, CDR2 YYEEEE. V lost 7 bases and J 7 bases, leaving 24 bases between the germline ends.